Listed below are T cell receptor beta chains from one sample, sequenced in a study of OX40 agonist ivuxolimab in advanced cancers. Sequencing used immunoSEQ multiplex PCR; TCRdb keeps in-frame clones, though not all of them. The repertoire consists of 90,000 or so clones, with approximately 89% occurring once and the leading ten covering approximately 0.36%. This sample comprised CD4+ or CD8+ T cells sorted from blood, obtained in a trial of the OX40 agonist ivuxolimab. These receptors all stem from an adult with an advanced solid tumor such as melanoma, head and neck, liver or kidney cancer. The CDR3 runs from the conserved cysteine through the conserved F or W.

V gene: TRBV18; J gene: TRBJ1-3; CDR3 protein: CASSPPGQTTISGNTIYF
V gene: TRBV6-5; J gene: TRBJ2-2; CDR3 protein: CASSVDRGAGELFF
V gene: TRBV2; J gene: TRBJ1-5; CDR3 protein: CASSEQGYNQPQHF
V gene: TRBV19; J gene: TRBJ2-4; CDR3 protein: CASSVSWTGSIAKNIQYF
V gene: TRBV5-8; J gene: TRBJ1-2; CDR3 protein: CASSWGLESGYTF
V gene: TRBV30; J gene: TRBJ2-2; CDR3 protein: CASRTLTNTGELFF
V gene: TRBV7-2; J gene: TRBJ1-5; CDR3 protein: CASSLFGQGNQPQHF
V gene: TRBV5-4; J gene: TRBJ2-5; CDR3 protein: CASSTRQGTETQYF
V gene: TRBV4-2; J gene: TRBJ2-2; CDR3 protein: CASSQDYRAHTGELFF
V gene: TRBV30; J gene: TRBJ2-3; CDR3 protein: CAWSKMQGAGTDTQYF
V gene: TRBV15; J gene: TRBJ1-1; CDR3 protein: CATSSPRGGWTEAFF
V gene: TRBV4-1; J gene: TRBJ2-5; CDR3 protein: CASSQARTSGGEETQYF
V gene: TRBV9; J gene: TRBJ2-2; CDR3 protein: CASSVYTALSGRSGELFF
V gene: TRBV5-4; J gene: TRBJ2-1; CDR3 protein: CASRSSGSYNEQFF
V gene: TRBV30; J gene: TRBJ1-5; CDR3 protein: CAWSVSRRQGASSNQPQHF